Listed here is a single TCR beta chain. This entry comes from a study of response to subunit inactivated influenza vaccine. Each CDR3 protein gets one entry after TCRdb re-called the RT-PCR reads with MiXCR. The table includes fewer than 350,000 distinct CDR3 sequences, 21% detected once. This CDR3 is built from 15 residues. V lost 3 bases, J lost 0 bases, and 9 bases lay in between. Germline-derived CDR1 and CDR2 are MGHRA and YSYEKL. This clonotype originated in a man in his fifties or sixties who received an inactivated influenza vaccine. This specimen consisted of PBMCs from blood, obtained 21 months after vaccination. The gene calls are TRBV4-1 and TRBJ2-1; no clear D. The CDR3 loop reads CASSHWLHSYNEQFF. CDR3 sequence (DNA): TGCGCCAGCAGCCATTGGCTACACTCCTACAATGAGCAGTTCTTC.